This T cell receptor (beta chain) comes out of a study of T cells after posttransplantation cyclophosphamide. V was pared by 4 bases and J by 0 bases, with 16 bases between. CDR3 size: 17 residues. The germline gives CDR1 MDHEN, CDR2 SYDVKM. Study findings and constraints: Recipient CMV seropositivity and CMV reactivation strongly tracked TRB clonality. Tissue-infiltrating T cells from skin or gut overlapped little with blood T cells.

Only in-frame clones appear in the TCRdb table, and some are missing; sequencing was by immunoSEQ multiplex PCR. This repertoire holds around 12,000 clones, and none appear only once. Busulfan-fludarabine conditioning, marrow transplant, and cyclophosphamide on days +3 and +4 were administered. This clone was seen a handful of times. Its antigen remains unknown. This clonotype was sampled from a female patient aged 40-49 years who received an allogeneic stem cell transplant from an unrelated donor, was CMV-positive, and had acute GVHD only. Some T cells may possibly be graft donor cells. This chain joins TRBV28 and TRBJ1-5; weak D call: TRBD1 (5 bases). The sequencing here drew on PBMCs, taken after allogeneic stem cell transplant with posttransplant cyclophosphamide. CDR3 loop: CASSSADRPYSNQPQHF. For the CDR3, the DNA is TGTGCCAGCAGTTCCGCCGACAGACCTTATAGCAATCAGCCCCAGCATTTT.